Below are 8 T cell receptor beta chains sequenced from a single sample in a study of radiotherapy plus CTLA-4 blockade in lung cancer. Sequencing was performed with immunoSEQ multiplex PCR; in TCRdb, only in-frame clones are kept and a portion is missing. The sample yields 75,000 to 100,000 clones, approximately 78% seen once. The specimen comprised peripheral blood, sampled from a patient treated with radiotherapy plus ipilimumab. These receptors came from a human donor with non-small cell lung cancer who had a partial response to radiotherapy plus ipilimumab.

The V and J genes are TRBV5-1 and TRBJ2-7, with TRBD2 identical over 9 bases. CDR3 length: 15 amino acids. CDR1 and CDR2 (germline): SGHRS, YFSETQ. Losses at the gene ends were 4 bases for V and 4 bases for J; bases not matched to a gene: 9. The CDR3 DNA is TGCGCCAGCAGCCCTGGCGCTAGCGGGACTTACGAGCAGTACTTC. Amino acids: CASSPGASGTYEQYF.

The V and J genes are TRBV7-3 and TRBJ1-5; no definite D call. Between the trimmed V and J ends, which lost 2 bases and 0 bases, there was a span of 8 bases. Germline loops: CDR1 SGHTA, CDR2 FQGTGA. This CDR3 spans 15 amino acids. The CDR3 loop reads CASSLALISNQPQHF. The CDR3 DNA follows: TGTGCCAGCAGCTTAGCCCTAATTAGCAATCAGCCCCAGCATTTT.

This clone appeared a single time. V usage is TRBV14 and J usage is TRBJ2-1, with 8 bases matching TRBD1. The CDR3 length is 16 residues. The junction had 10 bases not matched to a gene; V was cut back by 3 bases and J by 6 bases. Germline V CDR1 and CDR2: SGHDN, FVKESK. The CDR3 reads CASSHQTGTGSNEQFF. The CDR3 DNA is TGTGCCAGCAGCCATCAAACCGGGACAGGATCCAATGAGCAGTTCTTC.

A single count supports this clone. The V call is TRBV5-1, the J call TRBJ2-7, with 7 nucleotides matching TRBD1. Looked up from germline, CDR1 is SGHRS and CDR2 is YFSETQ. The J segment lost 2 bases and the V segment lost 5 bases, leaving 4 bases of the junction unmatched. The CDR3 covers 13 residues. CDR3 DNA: TGCGCCAGCAGTCGGGACAGCGCCTACGAGCAGTACTTC. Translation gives CASSRDSAYEQYF.

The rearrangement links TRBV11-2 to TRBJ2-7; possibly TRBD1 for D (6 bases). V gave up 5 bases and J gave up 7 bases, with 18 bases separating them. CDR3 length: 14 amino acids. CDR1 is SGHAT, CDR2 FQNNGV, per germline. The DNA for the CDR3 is TGTGCCAGCAGCCTAATTAGGGGGACGGGAGAGCAGTACTTC. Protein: CASSLIRGTGEQYF.

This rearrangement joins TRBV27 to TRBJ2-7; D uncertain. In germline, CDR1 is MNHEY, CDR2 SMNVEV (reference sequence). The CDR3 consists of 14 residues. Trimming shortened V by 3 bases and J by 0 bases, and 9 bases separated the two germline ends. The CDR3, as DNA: TGTGCCAGCAGTTTTCGAGGATTCTCCTACGAGCAGTACTTC. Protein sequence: CASSFRGFSYEQYF.

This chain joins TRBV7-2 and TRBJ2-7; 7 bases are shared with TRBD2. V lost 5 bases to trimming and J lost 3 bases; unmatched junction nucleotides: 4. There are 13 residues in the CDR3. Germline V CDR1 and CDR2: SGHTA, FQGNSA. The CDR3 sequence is CASSLQRGYEQYF. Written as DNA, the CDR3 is TGTGCCAGCAGCCTCCAGCGGGGCTACGAGCAGTACTTC.

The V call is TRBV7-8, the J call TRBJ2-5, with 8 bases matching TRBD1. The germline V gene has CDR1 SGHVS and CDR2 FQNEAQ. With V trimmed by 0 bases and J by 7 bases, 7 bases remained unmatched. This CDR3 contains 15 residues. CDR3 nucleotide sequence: TGTGCCAGCAGCTTAGCCAGACAGGGGATGGGGACCCAGTACTTC. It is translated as CASSLARQGMGTQYF.